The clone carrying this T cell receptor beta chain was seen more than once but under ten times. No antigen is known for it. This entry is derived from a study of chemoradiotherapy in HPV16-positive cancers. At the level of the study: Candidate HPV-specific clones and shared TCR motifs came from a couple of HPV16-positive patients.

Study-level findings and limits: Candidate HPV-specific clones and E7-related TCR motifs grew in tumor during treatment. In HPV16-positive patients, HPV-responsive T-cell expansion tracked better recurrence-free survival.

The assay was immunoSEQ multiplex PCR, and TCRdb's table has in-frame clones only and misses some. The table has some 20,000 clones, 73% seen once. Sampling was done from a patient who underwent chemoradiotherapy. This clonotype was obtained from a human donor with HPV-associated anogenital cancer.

The CDR3 sequence: CASSVGTATEAFF. CDR3 bases: TGTGCCAGCAGCGTGGGGACAGCGACTGAAGCTTTCTTT. The V call is TRBV5-5, the J call TRBJ1-1, with TRBD1 matching 7 bases. The CDR3 sequence is 13 residues long. With 4 bases clipped from V and 5 bases from J, the junction kept 5 bases outside the gene matches. Germline V gene data show CDR1 as SGHKS and CDR2 as YYEKEE (reference sequence). Full variable domain (missing parts from reference TRBV5-5 and TRBJ1-1): DAGVTQSPTHLIKTRGQQVTLRCSPISGHKSVSWYQQVLGQGPQFIFQYYEKEERGRGNFPDRFSARQFPNYSSELNVNALLLGDSALYLCASSVGTATEAFFGQGTRLTVV.